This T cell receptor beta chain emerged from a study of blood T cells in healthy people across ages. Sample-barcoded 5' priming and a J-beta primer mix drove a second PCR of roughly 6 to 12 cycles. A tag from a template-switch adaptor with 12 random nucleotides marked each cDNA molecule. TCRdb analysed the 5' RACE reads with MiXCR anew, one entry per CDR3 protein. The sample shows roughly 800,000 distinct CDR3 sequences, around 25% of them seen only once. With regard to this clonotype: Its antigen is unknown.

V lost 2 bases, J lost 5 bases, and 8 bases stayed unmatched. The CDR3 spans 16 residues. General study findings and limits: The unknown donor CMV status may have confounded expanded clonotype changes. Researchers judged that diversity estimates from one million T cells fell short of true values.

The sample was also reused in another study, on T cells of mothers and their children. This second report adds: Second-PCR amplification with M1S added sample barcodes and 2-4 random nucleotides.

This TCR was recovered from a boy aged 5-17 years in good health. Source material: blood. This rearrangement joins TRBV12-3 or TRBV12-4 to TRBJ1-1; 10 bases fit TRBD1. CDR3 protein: CASSLHPGQGSTEAFF. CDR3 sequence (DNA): TGTGCCAGCAGTTTACACCCGGGACAGGGGTCAACTGAAGCTTTCTTT.